This T cell receptor (beta chain) was sequenced in a study of CD4+ T cells in melanoma. Details on this clone: Its specificity is not known.

Germline CDR1 is SGHRS and CDR2 is YFSETQ. The CDR3 consists of 15 residues. V was trimmed by 3 bases and J by 6 bases, leaving 13 bases between them. Study outcomes and limitations: A reported correlation linked neoantigen-specific CD4+ T cells to CD8+, macrophage and B cell function. In melanoma, neoantigen-specific CD4+ T cells reportedly differed in differentiation state.

The method was immunoSEQ multiplex PCR; TCRdb's version includes in-frame clones alone and lacks a portion of them. The table lists 13,000 to 15,000 clones, 68% of them singletons, with more than 15% in the top ten. The sequencing input was cells from a culture (not recorded whether cultured in vitro). The clonotype comes from a human donor with melanoma. The chain combines TRBV5-1 with TRBJ1-6; a weak D match, TRBD1 (5 bases). CDR3 DNA: TGCGCCAGCAGCTCGGACGCCGGGGGTAATTCACCCCTCCACTTT. This translates into CASSSDAGGNSPLHF.